This T cell receptor beta chain was recorded in a study of T-cell memory formation after mild COVID-19. V lost 1 base to trimming and J lost 2 bases; unmatched junction nucleotides: 7. This CDR3 comprises 16 residues. Germline V gives CDR1 MGHRA, CDR2 YSYEKL. TCRdb redid the calling of the 5' RACE reads with MiXCR, one entry per CDR3 protein. The data hold about 200,000 distinct CDR3 sequences, with over 9% observed a single time. This clonotype came up many times. The receptor was isolated from a man younger than 30 who had mild COVID-19 (a few samples of this study predate the infection). Cell type and time point are not known. Sequencing input: PBMCs or a T cell subset sorted from them (not recorded which). The rearrangement uses TRBV4-1 and TRBJ2-5; 7 bases align to TRBD1. The CDR3 reads CASSQGLTDRQETQYF. The CDR3 DNA reads TGCGCCAGCAGCCAAGGCCTTACGGACAGGCAAGAGACCCAGTACTTC.